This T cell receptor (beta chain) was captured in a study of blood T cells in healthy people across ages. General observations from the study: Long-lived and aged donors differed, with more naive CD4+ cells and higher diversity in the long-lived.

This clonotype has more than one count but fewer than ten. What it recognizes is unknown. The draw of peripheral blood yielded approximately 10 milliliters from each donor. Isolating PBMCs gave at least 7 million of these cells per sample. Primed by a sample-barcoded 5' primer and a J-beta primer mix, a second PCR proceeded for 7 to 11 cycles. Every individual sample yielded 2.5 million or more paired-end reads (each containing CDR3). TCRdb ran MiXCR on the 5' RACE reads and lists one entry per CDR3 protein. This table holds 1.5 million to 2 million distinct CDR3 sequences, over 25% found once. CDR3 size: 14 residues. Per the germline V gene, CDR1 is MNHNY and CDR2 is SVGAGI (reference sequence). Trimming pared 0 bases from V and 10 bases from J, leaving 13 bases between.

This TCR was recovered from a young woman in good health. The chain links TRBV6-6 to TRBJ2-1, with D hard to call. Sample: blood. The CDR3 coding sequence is TGTGCCAGCAGTTACTCGCGGCTCTCCACGGAGCAGTTCTTC. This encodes CASSYSRLSTEQFF.